Below are 6 T cell receptor beta chains sequenced from a single sample in a study of beta chain features in type 1 diabetes. Study-wide findings and caveats: People with Type 1 diabetes carried modestly yet significantly shorter TCRB CDR3s in all four CD4+ subsets.

Their cognate antigens are unknown. Every bit of the isolated RNA underwent reverse transcription, so sequencing read expressed TCRB transcripts. Assay used: immunoSEQ multiplex PCR; TCRdb lists only in-frame clones, some missing. The sample consists of roughly 28,000 clones, 56% of them appearing once. Input material: Tregs from blood. These receptors all stem from a woman between 18 and 29 years old with type 1 diabetes.

V and J are TRBV2 and TRBJ2-1; TRBD2 agrees at 12 bases. CDR1 and CDR2 (germline): SNHLY, FYNNEI. This CDR3 contains 15 residues. With 2 bases clipped from V and 4 bases from J, the junction kept 0 bases outside the gene matches. CDR3 region: CASSELAGGYNEQFF. In DNA form, the CDR3 reads TGTGCCAGCAGTGAACTAGCGGGAGGGTACAATGAGCAGTTCTTC.

The V and J genes are TRBV7-2 and TRBJ2-1; a weak D match, TRBD2 (6 bases). V gave up 0 bases and J gave up 3 bases, with 18 bases separating them. The CDR3 is 18 residues long. CDR1 is SGHTA, CDR2 FQGNSA, per germline. The CDR3 bases are TGTGCCAGCAGCTTAGCGCGGACTTTTGCGGGATACTACAATGAGCAGTTCTTC. Translation: CASSLARTFAGYYNEQFF. The complete variable domain, with remaining parts taken from reference TRBV7-2 and TRBJ2-1, reads GAGVSQSPSNKVTEKGKDVELRCDPISGHTALYWYRQSLGQGLEFLIYFQGNSAPDKSGLPSDRFSAERTGGSVSTLTIQRTQQEDSAVYLCASSLARTFAGYYNEQFFGPGTRLTVL.

V and J are TRBV18 and TRBJ1-5; D call uncertain. Per germline, CDR1 KGHSH and CDR2 LQKENI. This CDR3 is built from 13 residues. V lost 3 bases and J 4 bases, leaving 7 bases between the germline ends. CDR3 residues: CASSPAGNQPQHF. For the CDR3, the DNA is TGTGCCAGCTCACCCGCGGGAAATCAGCCCCAGCATTTT.

The chain joins TRBV5-6 to TRBJ2-7, with D tentatively TRBD2 (5 bases). CDR1 is SGHDT, CDR2 YYEEEE, per germline. CDR3 length: 14 residues. The V gene lost 4 bases and the J gene lost 2 bases, with 13 bases spanning the gap. In DNA, the CDR3 is TGTGCCAGCAGCAGGAGGCGGGCCACCTACGAGCAGTACGTC. Its translation is CASSRRRATYEQYV.

The V call is TRBV27, the J call TRBJ2-3; a weak D match, TRBD2 (6 bases). The CDR3 extends over 15 amino acids. From germline, CDR1 is MNHEY and CDR2 SMNVEV (reference sequence). Trimming stripped 11 bases from V and 4 bases from J, with 22 bases between. The CDR3 nucleotides are TGTGCCCGCCGGGGAGCGGGTCAACTCCCAGATACGCAGTATTTT. It encodes CARRGAGQLPDTQYF.

The J gene is TRBJ2-4, the V gene TRBV2; D uncertain. V dropped 2 bases and J dropped 12 bases, with 11 bases sitting between them. The germline gives CDR1 SNHLY, CDR2 FYNNEI. The CDR3 is 12 residues long. The CDR3 is CASSEWVARQYF. CDR3 nucleotide sequence: TGTGCCAGCAGTGAATGGGTAGCTCGTCAGTACTTC. Using reference TRBV2 and TRBJ2-4 for the parts outside the CDR3, the full variable domain is EPEVTQTPSHQVTQMGQEVILRCVPISNHLYFYWYRQILGQKVEFLVSFYNNEISEKSEIFDDQFSVERPDGSNFTLKIRSTKLEDSAMYFCASSEWVARQYFGAGTRLSVL.